The present TCR beta chain was sequenced within a study of shared clonotypes between healthy human individuals. Notes on the study in general: Specimens sampled were limited to blood, with tissue repertoires likely differing.

Nashville, Tennessee was home to all donors, who were Caucasian adults. As for this clone: Its antigen remains unidentified.

At deep level, the assay was performed. Sequencing was performed with immunoSEQ multiplex PCR; in TCRdb, only in-frame clones are kept and a portion is missing. The data hold roughly 2 million clones, with approximately 94% observed a single time. The CDR3 totals 13 residues. Trimming stripped 7 bases from V and 8 bases from J, with 15 bases between. Germline values: CDR1 MDHEN, CDR2 SYDVKM. The sequence was collected from a man between 18 and 29 years old in good health. The material sequenced was naive CD4+ T cells sorted from blood. The subset: CD45RA+ positively selected. This chain connects TRBV28 to TRBJ2-4; D remains ambiguous. The CDR3 region is CASTASRWDIQYF. CDR3 nucleotide sequence: TGTGCCAGCACCGCCTCTCGGTGGGACATTCAGTACTTC.